This TCR beta chain was captured by sequencing in a study of cytomegalovirus exposure and HLA in healthy donors. The CDR3 sequence is 12 residues long. Germline V gene sequence: CDR1 SEHNR, CDR2 FQNEAQ (reference sequence). The PCR was carried out with 60 Vbeta primers and 13 Jbeta primers. Here immunoSEQ multiplex PCR was the method, and the copy in TCRdb shows in-frame clones only, minus some. Of 150,000 to 170,000 clones in the sample, around 72% were seen once. In the case of this clone: An end of the junction does not agree with germline; a read error may underlie this.

This rearrangement joins TRBV7-9 to TRBJ1-4; D gene ambiguous. What was sequenced was PBMCs. The source is a man between 18 and 29 years old in good health and CMV-seronegative. For the CDR3, the DNA is TGTTCCAGCAGCACGGGGTTCGAAAAACTGTTTTTT. Translated: CSSSTGFEKLFF. The complete variable domain, with remaining parts taken from reference TRBV7-9 and TRBJ1-4, reads DTGVSQNPRHKITKRGQNVTFRCDPISEHNRLYWYRQTLGQGPEFLTYFQNEAQLEKSRLLSDRFSAERPKGSFSTLEIQRTEQGDSAMYLCSSSTGFEKLFFGSGTQLSVL.